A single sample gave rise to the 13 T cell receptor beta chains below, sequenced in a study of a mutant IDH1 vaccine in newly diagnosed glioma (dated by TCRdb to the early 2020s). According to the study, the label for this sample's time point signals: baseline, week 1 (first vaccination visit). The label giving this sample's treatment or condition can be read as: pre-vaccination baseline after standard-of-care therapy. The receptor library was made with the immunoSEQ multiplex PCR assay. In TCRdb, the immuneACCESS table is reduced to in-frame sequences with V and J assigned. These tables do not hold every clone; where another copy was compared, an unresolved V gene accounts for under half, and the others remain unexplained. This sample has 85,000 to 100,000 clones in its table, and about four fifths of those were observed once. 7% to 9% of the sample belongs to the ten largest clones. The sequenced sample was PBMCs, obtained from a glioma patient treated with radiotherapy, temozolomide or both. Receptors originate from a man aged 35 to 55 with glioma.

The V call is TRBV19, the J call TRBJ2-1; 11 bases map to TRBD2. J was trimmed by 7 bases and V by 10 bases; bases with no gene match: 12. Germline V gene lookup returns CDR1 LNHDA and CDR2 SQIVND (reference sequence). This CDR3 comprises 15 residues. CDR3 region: CATELAGVPRNEQFF. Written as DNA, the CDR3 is TGTGCCACAGAACTAGCGGGAGTTCCCAGGAATGAGCAGTTCTTC. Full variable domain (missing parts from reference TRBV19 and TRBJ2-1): DGGITQSPKYLFRKEGQNVTLSCEQNLNHDAMYWYRQDPGQGLRLIYYSQIVNDFQKGDIAEGYSVSREKKESFPLTVTSAQKNPTAFYLCATELAGVPRNEQFFGPGTRLTVL.

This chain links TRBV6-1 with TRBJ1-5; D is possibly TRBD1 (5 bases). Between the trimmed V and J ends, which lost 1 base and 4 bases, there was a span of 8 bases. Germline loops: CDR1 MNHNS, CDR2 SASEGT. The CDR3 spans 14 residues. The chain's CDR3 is CASSEVGENQPQHF. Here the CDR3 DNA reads TGTGCCAGCAGTGAAGTAGGGGAAAATCAGCCCCAGCATTTT.

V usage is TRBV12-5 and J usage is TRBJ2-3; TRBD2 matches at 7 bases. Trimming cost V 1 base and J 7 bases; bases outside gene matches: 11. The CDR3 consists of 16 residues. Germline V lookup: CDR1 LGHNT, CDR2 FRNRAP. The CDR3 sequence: CASGLGRTSESNTQYF. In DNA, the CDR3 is TGTGCTAGTGGTTTGGGTCGCACTAGCGAATCAAATACGCAGTATTTT.

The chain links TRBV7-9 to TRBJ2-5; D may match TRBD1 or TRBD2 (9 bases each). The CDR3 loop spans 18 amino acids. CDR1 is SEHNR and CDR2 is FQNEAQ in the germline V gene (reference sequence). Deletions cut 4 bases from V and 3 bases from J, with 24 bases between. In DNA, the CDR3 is TGTGCCAGCAGCTCATGGGGACAGGGAGGGACTAGCAAAGAGACCCAGTACTTC. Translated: CASSSWGQGGTSKETQYF.

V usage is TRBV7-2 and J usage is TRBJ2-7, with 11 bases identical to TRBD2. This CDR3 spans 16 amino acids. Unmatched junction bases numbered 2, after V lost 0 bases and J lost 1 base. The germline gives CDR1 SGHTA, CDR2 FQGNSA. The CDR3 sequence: CASSLAPSGGSYEQYF. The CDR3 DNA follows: TGTGCCAGCAGCTTAGCTCCTAGCGGGGGGTCCTACGAGCAGTACTTC.

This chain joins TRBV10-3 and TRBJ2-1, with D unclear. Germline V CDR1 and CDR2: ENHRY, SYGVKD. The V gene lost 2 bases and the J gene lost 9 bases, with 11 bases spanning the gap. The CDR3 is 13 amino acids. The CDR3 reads CAISERAPPEQFF. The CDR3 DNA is TGTGCCATCAGTGAGAGAGCTCCTCCTGAGCAGTTCTTC.

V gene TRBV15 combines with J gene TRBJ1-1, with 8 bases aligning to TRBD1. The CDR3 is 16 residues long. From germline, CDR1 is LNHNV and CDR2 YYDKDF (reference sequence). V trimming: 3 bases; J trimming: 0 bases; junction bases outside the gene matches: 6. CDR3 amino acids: CATSSPPGQVNTEAFF. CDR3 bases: TGTGCCACCAGCAGTCCTCCGGGACAGGTGAACACTGAAGCTTTCTTT.

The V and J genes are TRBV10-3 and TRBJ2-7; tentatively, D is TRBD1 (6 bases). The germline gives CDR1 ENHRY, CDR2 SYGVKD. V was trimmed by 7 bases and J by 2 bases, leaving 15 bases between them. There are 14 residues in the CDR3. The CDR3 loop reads CAIMGDKPTYEQYF. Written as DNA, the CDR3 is TGTGCCATCATGGGGGACAAACCCACCTACGAGCAGTACTTC.

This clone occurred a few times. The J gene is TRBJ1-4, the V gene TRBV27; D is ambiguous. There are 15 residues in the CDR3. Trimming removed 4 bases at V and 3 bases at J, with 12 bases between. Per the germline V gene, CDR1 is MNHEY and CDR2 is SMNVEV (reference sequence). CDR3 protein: CASSSNRFPNEKLFF. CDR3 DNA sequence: TGTGCCAGCAGTTCCAACCGATTCCCTAATGAAAAACTGTTTTTT. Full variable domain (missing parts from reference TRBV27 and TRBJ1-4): EAQVTQNPRYLITVTGKKLTVTCSQNMNHEYMSWYRQDPGLGLRQIYYSMNVEVTDKGDVPEGYKVSRKEKRNFPLILESPSPNQTSLYFCASSSNRFPNEKLFFGSGTQLSVL.

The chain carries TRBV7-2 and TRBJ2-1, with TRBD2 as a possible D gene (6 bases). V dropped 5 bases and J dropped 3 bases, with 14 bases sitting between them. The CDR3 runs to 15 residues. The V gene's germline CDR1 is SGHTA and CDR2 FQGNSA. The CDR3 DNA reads TGTGCCAGCAGCAGTCCGGGGCGGGGCTACAATGAGCAGTTCTTC. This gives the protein CASSSPGRGYNEQFF.

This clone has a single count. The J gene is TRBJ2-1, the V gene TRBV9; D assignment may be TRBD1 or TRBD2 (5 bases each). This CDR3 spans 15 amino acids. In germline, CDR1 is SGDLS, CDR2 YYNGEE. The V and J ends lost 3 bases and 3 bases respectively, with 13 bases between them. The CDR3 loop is CASSEGPPDYNEQFF. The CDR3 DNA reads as TGTGCCAGCAGCGAGGGACCGCCAGACTACAATGAGCAGTTCTTC.

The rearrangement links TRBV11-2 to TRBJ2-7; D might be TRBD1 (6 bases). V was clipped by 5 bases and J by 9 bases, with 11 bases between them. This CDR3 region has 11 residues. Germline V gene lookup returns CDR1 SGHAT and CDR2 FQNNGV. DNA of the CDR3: TGTGCCAGCAGCGCACAGGGATTGCAGTACTTC. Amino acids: CASSAQGLQYF.

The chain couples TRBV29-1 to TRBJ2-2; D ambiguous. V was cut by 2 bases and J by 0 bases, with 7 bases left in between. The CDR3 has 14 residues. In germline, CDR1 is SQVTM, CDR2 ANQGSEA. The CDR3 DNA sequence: TGCAGCGTTGAAAGGGTAGCGAACACCGGGGAGCTGTTTTTT. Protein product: CSVERVANTGELFF.